These 21 T cell receptor beta chains were sequenced from one sample in a study of early T cells in non-severe SARS-CoV-2 infection. TCRdb recomputed calls from the 5' RACE reads with MiXCR, one row per CDR3 protein. The sample holds approximately 31,000 distinct CDR3 sequences, 5.7% seen once. The sample taken for sequencing was whole blood. The receptors stem from an adult who was a healthcare worker with PCR-confirmed SARS-CoV-2 infection or an uninfected control (not recorded which).

This clonotype was seen many times. The chain combines TRBV11-3 with TRBJ1-1; no definite D call. The germline V gene encodes CDR1 SGHNT and CDR2 YENEEA. This CDR3 comprises 11 residues. V lost 2 bases and J 8 bases, leaving 6 bases between the germline ends. The CDR3 sequence: CASSLTGEAFF. CDR3 coding DNA: TGTGCCAGCAGCTTAACGGGAGAAGCTTTCTTT.

This clonotype was seen many times. The rearrangement uses TRBV27 and TRBJ1-2, with 7 bases aligning to TRBD1. The CDR3 runs 13 residues. The V gene's germline CDR1 is MNHEY and CDR2 SMNVEV (reference sequence). With 3 bases clipped from V and 8 bases from J, the junction kept 6 bases outside the gene matches. This CDR3 is CASSFRQGEGYTF. CDR3 nucleotide sequence: TGTGCCAGCAGTTTCCGACAGGGTGAGGGCTACACCTTC.

This chain joins TRBV12-3 or TRBV12-4 and TRBJ2-5, with TRBD2 matching 12 bases. The CDR3 has 15 amino acids. J gave up 5 bases and V 5 bases, and 6 bases lay outside the gene matches. In DNA form, the CDR3 reads TGTGCCAGCAGTGATGAGGGACTAGCGGGTGAGACCCAGTACTTC. It encodes CASSDEGLAGETQYF.

The sample holds many counts of this clonotype. V and J are TRBV12-3 or TRBV12-4 and TRBJ2-5; weak D call: TRBD2 (6 bases). The CDR3 spans 15 residues. V dropped 6 bases and J dropped 6 bases, with 20 bases sitting between them. The CDR3 loop is CASSPGVGGRKTQYF. In DNA, the CDR3 is TGTGCCAGCAGCCCGGGGGTAGGCGGGCGGAAGACCCAGTACTTC.

This clonotype was observed many times. The chain is built from TRBV5-1 and TRBJ1-1; unclear D gene. CDR3 length: 13 residues. V was clipped by 4 bases and J by 3 bases, with 10 bases between them. CDR1 is SGHRS and CDR2 is YFSETQ in the germline V gene. The CDR3 reads CASSRTADTEAFF. In nucleotides, the CDR3 is TGCGCCAGCAGCCGTACAGCAGACACTGAAGCTTTCTTT.

The chain combines TRBV11-2 with TRBJ2-7; D may be TRBD2 (5 bases). The V end lost 3 bases, the J end lost 1 base, and 16 bases lay between the germline ends. The CDR3 is 16 residues long. The V gene's germline CDR1 is SGHAT and CDR2 FQNNGV. Here the CDR3 reads CASSFGPGVGSYEQYF. CDR3 in DNA: TGTGCCAGCAGCTTCGGCCCCGGGGTCGGGTCCTACGAGCAGTACTTC.

This clonotype was picked up many times. The chain uses TRBV18 and TRBJ1-2; 7 positions match TRBD1. The V gene end was trimmed by 6 bases and the J gene end by 6 bases; junction bases not matched to a gene: 4. CDR1 KGHSH and CDR2 LQKENI come from the germline V gene. The CDR3 sequence is 12 residues long. CDR3 coding DNA: TGTGCCAGCTCCCCAGACAGGGATGGCTACACCTTC. It codes for CASSPDRDGYTF.

In this sample, this clonotype turned up a few times. The chain links TRBV5-4 to TRBJ2-1; D unresolved. V was pared by 4 bases and J by 1 base, with 15 bases between. The CDR3 covers 16 residues. CDR1 is SGHNT, CDR2 YYREEE, per germline (reference sequence). The CDR3 reads CASSLGHSTSYNEQFF. Here the CDR3 DNA reads TGTGCCAGCAGCCTTGGCCATTCTACTTCCTACAATGAGCAGTTCTTC. The full variable domain, its missing parts supplied by reference TRBV5-4 and TRBJ2-1, is ETGVTQSPTHLIKTRGQQVTLRCSSQSGHNTVSWYQQALGQGPQFIFQYYREEENGRGNFPPRFSGLQFPNYSSELNVNALELDDSALYLCASSLGHSTSYNEQFFGPGTRLTVL.

This clonotype was counted at least ten times. The rearrangement links TRBV12-3 or TRBV12-4 to TRBJ1-3, with D perhaps TRBD1 (5 bases). The CDR3 runs 16 residues. Trimming removed 5 bases at V and 0 bases at J, with 14 bases between. The CDR3 protein is CASSDTGTSSGNTIYF. The DNA for the CDR3 is TGTGCCAGCAGTGATACCGGGACGAGCTCTGGAAACACCATATATTTT.

Sample share makes this clonotype medium-sized (0.01 to 0.1%). This chain links TRBV24-1 with TRBJ2-1, with D possibly being TRBD1 or TRBD2 (7 bases each). The V end lost 7 bases, the J end lost 2 bases, and 14 bases lay between the germline ends. CDR1 and CDR2 from the germline V gene are KGHDR and SFDVKD. The CDR3 contains 15 residues. In nucleotides, the CDR3 is TGTGCCACCAGGGGGAGGGGACAGACCTACAATGAGCAGTTCTTC. The encoded protein is CATRGRGQTYNEQFF.

The gene calls are TRBV6-6 and TRBJ1-5, with TRBD1 matching over 7 bases. The trim removed 7 bases at V and 4 bases at J, leaving 4 bases unmatched. This CDR3 region has 13 residues. Germline CDR1 MNHNY, CDR2 SVGAGI (reference sequence). The DNA for the CDR3 is TGTGCCAGCACCCCAGGGGGAAATCAGCCCCAGCATTTT. Translation gives CASTPGGNQPQHF.

This clonotype has just a few counts. This chain connects TRBV30 to TRBJ2-7; 11 nucleotides match TRBD2. The V gene end was trimmed by 5 bases and the J gene end by 0 bases; junction bases not matched to a gene: 12. This CDR3 has 17 residues. CDR1 GTSNPN and CDR2 SVGIG come from the germline V gene (reference sequence). The CDR3 is CAWSETSGMGSSYEQYF. The CDR3 nucleotides are TGTGCCTGGTCCGAGACTAGCGGGATGGGGAGCTCCTACGAGCAGTACTTC.

The chain employs TRBV11-2 and TRBJ2-7; 10 bases map to TRBD1. Trimming took 2 bases from V and 5 from J; bases not matched to a gene: 3. Looked up from germline, CDR1 is SGHAT and CDR2 is FQNNGV. The length of the CDR3 is 14 residues. The CDR3 DNA sequence: TGTGCCAGCAGCTTACCGGGACAGGGGAACGAGCAGTACGTC. It yields the protein CASSLPGQGNEQYV.

This clonotype has ten or more counts. The CDR3 coding sequence is TGCGCCAGCAGCCAAGAGGTACAGGGAGGGGGCTCCTATAATTCACCCCTCCACTTT. Translated: CASSQEVQGGGSYNSPLHF. This chain uses TRBV4-3 with TRBJ1-6; a possible D gene is TRBD1 (6 bases). The CDR3 spans 19 residues. Looked up from germline, CDR1 is LGHNA and CDR2 is YSLEER. V lost 0 bases to trimming and J lost 0 bases, with 15 bases between them.

This clonotype was detected a few times. The chain carries TRBV5-6 and TRBJ2-5, with D perhaps given as TRBD1 or TRBD2 (5 bases each). The CDR3 is made up of 13 amino acids. Between the trimmed V and J ends, which lost 6 bases and 7 bases, there was a span of 16 bases. Germline V gene data show CDR1 as SGHDT and CDR2 as YYEEEE. CDR3 region: CASISTRGRTQYF. The CDR3 region has the DNA TGTGCCAGCATCTCAACTAGGGGCCGGACCCAGTACTTC.

This clonotype showed up just a few times. The chain combines TRBV19 with TRBJ2-2; perhaps TRBD1 as D (5 bases). The V gene's germline CDR1 is LNHDA and CDR2 SQIVND (reference sequence). Trimming left V 1 base short and J 6 bases short, with 6 bases between. The CDR3 runs 13 residues. The CDR3 DNA reads as TGTGCCAGTAGTATAGTAGGGGCCGGGGAGCTGTTTTTT. Its protein is CASSIVGAGELFF.

This clonotype was seen many times. The rearrangement links TRBV4-3 to TRBJ1-1; D unresolved. V lost 1 base to trimming and J lost 3 bases, with 9 bases between them. In germline, CDR1 is LGHNA, CDR2 YSLEER. This CDR3 has 14 residues. The CDR3 DNA reads as TGCGCCAGCAGCCAAGTGACATCTTACACTGAAGCTTTCTTT. This codes for CASSQVTSYTEAFF.

This clonotype came up a few times. The chain carries TRBV10-1 and TRBJ2-1; the D gene could be TRBD1 or TRBD2 (5 bases each). This CDR3 has 16 amino acids. Trimming stripped 0 bases from V and 7 bases from J, with 16 bases between. Germline lookup yields CDR1 WNHNN and CDR2 SYGVQD (reference sequence). The CDR3 nucleotides read TGCGCCAGCAGTGAGTCAGGGACCGCATTCGGGAATGAGCAGTTCTTC. Protein: CASSESGTAFGNEQFF.

This clonotype was detected a few times. The V gene is TRBV9, the J gene TRBJ1-6; a weak D match, TRBD1 (6 bases). The germline V gene encodes CDR1 SGDLS and CDR2 YYNGEE. The CDR3 is 14 amino acids. Trimming pared 0 bases from V and 6 bases from J, leaving 7 bases between. CDR3 residues: CASSVGGRNSPLHF. In nucleotides, the CDR3 is TGTGCCAGCAGCGTAGGGGGGCGTAATTCACCCCTCCACTTT.

Worth noting for this clonotype: One junction end disagrees with the germline gene, perhaps due to a read error. The J gene is TRBJ2-3, the V gene TRBV7-9; TRBD2 agrees at 7 bases. The CDR3 sequence is 16 residues long. The germline V gene encodes CDR1 SEHNR and CDR2 FQNEAQ (reference sequence). CDR3 protein: CASSLGLTTRGDMQYF. The CDR3 nucleotides are TGTGCCAGCAGCTTAGGATTAACAACCCGGGGGGATATGCAGTATTTT.

This clonotype was observed many times. The J gene is TRBJ2-7, the V gene TRBV12-5; D call uncertain. CDR3 length equals 11 residues. V lost 6 bases and J lost 2, with 5 bases in between. In germline, CDR1 is LGHNT, CDR2 FRNRAP. The CDR3 DNA reads TGTGCTAGTGGCCAAGCCTACGAGCAGTACGTC. Residues: CASGQAYEQYV.